This T cell receptor (beta chain) was documented in a study of CD8 T cells in Susac syndrome. It was with random hexamers that roughly 0.5 to 1 ug RNA was reverse transcribed. The amplification used immunoSEQ multiplex PCR on TCR beta CDR3; it spanned 54 Vbeta and 13 Jbeta. TCRdb passed the immunoSEQ multiplex PCR reads through MiXCR, listing each CDR3 protein once. The sample includes around 270,000 distinct CDR3 sequences, around nine tenths of them seen just once. CD8+ and CD4+ T cells from blood underwent TCR beta sequencing. Trimming took 5 bases from V and 3 from J, leaving 14 bases between them. The CDR3 runs to 14 residues. The germline V gene encodes CDR1 PRHDT and CDR2 FYEKMQ (reference sequence).

The receptor comes from a human donor with multiple sclerosis. The chain links TRBV13 to TRBJ2-7; a weak D match, TRBD1 (6 bases). The material sequenced was CD8+ T cells from PBMCs. The CDR3 loop reads CASSVRDNNYEQYF. The DNA for the CDR3 is TGTGCCAGCAGCGTAAGGGACAACAACTACGAGCAGTACTTC. Supplemented by reference TRBV13 and TRBJ2-7, the full variable domain reads AAGVIQSPRHLIKEKRETATLKCYPIPRHDTVYWYQQGPGQDPQFLISFYEKMQSDKGSIPDRFSAQQFSDYHSELNMSSLELGDSALYFCASSVRDNNYEQYFGPGTRLTVT.